This entry is about one T cell receptor beta chain. Data came from immunoSEQ multiplex PCR; TCRdb stores just in-frame clones and leaves some out. The data show hundreds of thousands of clones, with 80% to 90% seen just once and 3% to 4% held by the top ten. These data come from a study of blood T cell repertoires in COVID-19. Per germline, CDR1 SGHTS and CDR2 YDEGEE. V shed 2 bases and J 0 bases; nucleotides not matched to a gene: 4. The CDR3 is 18 residues long. This chain uses TRBV5-8 with TRBJ2-2; TRBD2 aligns across 13 bases. This TCR was recovered from a woman aged 40-49 years with acute COVID-19. Sequencing used PBMCs or T cells enriched from blood (not recorded which). CDR3 sequence (DNA): TGTGCCAGCAGCTTAGTACTAGCGGGAGGGACGAACACCGGGGAGCTGTTTTTT. It is translated as CASSLVLAGGTNTGELFF.